This T cell receptor beta chain was sequenced during a study of T-cell reconstitution after alpha-beta-depleted transplantation in children. For TCRbeta, the library was prepared with unique molecular identifiers. TCRdb reanalysed the PCR reads using MiXCR and keeps one entry per CDR3 protein. The sample contains 400,000 to 450,000 distinct CDR3 sequences, approximately 41% of which appear only once. This clonotype was seen at least ten times. CDR3 length: 17 residues. The germline CDR1 and CDR2 sequences are SEHNR and FQNEAQ (reference sequence). V lost 5 bases and J lost 5, with 22 bases in between.

The starting material was PBMCs, obtained before TCRalphabeta/CD19-depleted stem cell transplant. This receptor was identified in a girl aged 2-9 years with aplastic anemia, due to receive a stem cell transplant. The chain combines TRBV7-9 with TRBJ2-1; D possibly corresponds to TRBD1 (6 bases). The CDR3: CASSQGISGSYDNEQFF. CDR3 in DNA: TGTGCCAGCAGCCAGGGGATTAGTGGGAGCTACGACAATGAGCAGTTCTTC.